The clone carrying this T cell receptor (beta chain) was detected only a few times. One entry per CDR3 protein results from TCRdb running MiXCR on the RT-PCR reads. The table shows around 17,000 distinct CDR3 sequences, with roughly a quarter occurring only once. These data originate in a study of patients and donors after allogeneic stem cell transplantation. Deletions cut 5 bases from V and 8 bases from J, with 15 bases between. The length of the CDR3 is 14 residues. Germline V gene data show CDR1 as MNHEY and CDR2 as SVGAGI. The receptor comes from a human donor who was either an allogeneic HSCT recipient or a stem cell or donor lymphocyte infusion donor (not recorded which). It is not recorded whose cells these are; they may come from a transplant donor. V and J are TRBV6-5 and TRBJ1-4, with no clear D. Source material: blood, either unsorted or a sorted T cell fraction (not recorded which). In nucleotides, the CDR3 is TGTGCCAGCAGTCGGGGAAGGCAACTCGAAAAACTGTTTTTT. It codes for CASSRGRQLEKLFF.